Presented here are 12 T cell receptor beta chains from one specimen sequenced in a study of spatial heterogeneity in lung cancer. TCRdb redid the calling of the 5' RACE reads with MiXCR, one entry per CDR3 protein. The sample shows tens of thousands of distinct CDR3 sequences, roughly 7.5% of them seen only once. The time point here: sample taken at primary tumor resection. Unsorted samples of tumor, nontumor lung or frozen PBMC had their whole RNA sequenced. Source: PBMCs, taken at surgery. These receptors originate from a female donor with early-stage non-small cell lung cancer.

In this sample, this clonotype turned up many times. The CDR3 DNA follows: TGTGCCAGCAGTTTAAGGGACAGGGGGCTCTCCGGGGAGCTGTTTTTT. Translated, it gives CASSLRDRGLSGELFF. V is TRBV28 and J is TRBJ2-2; the match to TRBD1 covers 12 bases. From germline, CDR1 is MDHEN and CDR2 SYDVKM. The V gene end was trimmed by 2 bases and the J gene end by 6 bases; junction bases not matched to a gene: 4. This CDR3 has 16 amino acids.

V usage is TRBV3-1 and J usage is TRBJ2-5; D may be TRBD1 (7 bases). The CDR3 loop spans 15 amino acids. Per germline, CDR1 LGHDT and CDR2 YNNKEL (reference sequence). V lost 4 bases and J lost 2, with 14 bases in between. The CDR3 loop reads CASSRHPGGQETQYF. The CDR3 bases are TGTGCCAGCAGCCGACACCCAGGGGGGCAAGAGACCCAGTACTTC.

This clonotype has only a few counts. This chain joins TRBV6-5 and TRBJ2-3, with D unresolved. Between the trimmed V and J ends, which lost 2 bases and 6 bases, there was a span of 9 bases. Germline lookup yields CDR1 MNHEY and CDR2 SVGAGI. The CDR3 is made up of 13 amino acids. CDR3 loop: CASSYRPYDTQYF. The CDR3 DNA follows: TGTGCCAGCAGTTACCGACCGTACGATACGCAGTATTTT.

V and J are TRBV7-2 and TRBJ2-7; no clear D. V shed 0 bases and J shed 2 bases, with 11 bases lying between them. The CDR3 runs 15 residues. Germline-derived CDR1 and CDR2 are SGHTA and FQGNSA. The CDR3 bases are TGTGCCAGCAGCTTAGCTGGTTGGGCAGCCTACGAGCAGTACTTC. It translates to CASSLAGWAAYEQYF.

This clonotype was counted ten times or more. This chain links TRBV11-2 with TRBJ2-5; 9 bases map to TRBD1. This CDR3 has 13 amino acids. Germline V gene lookup returns CDR1 SGHAT and CDR2 FQNNGV. Trimming cost V 5 bases and J 5 bases; bases outside gene matches: 3. In DNA form, the CDR3 reads TGTGCCAGCAGCAACAGGGGGCTTGAGACCCAGTACTTC. The encoded protein is CASSNRGLETQYF.

In this sample, this clonotype turned up many times. The gene calls are TRBV9 and TRBJ2-1; 11 nucleotides line up with TRBD2. Germline CDR1 SGDLS, CDR2 YYNGEE. This CDR3 is 16 amino acids long. With V trimmed by 4 bases and J by 10 bases, 13 bases remained unmatched. CDR3 in amino acids: CASSPTSGGWGEEQFF. For the CDR3, the DNA is TGTGCCAGCAGCCCTACTAGCGGGGGATGGGGTGAGGAGCAGTTCTTC.

The rearrangement uses TRBV11-2 and TRBJ2-1; 8 bases match TRBD1. The V segment lost 5 bases and the J segment 2 bases; nucleotides outside the gene matches: 8. The CDR3 length is 16 residues. CDR1 SGHAT and CDR2 FQNNGV come from the germline V gene. The CDR3 DNA follows: TGTGCCAGCAGCCTTCTCAGGGGGCTCACCTACAATGAGCAGTTCTTC. This codes for CASSLLRGLTYNEQFF.

The chain has TRBV5-1 and TRBJ2-5; possible D gene TRBD1, 5 bases. CDR1 and CDR2 from the germline V gene are SGHRS and YFSETQ. The CDR3 sequence is 13 residues long. V was cut by 4 bases and J by 1 base, with 8 bases left in between. The CDR3 DNA is TGCGCCAGCAGCGGGGCGACCCAAGAGACCCAGTACTTC. Translation: CASSGATQETQYF.

The chain is built from TRBV20-1 and TRBJ2-1; maybe TRBD2 (6 bases). The germline V gene encodes CDR1 DFQATT and CDR2 SNEGSKA (reference sequence). Trimming left V 4 bases short and J 7 bases short, with 20 bases between. The CDR3 is made up of 15 amino acids. Written as DNA, the CDR3 is TGCAGTGCTAAGAGTGGAGGGAGCTGGGGGAATGAGCAGTTCTTC. This encodes CSAKSGGSWGNEQFF.

The rearrangement links TRBV2 to TRBJ2-1; no clear D gene. Trimming stripped 7 bases from V and 5 bases from J, with 6 bases between. Per the germline V gene, CDR1 is SNHLY and CDR2 is FYNNEI. The CDR3 is made up of 11 amino acids. This chain's CDR3 is CASKRNNEQFF. The CDR3 DNA is TGTGCCAGCAAACGAAACAATGAGCAGTTCTTC.

V and J are TRBV20-1 and TRBJ1-1; perhaps TRBD1 as D (5 bases). The germline V gene encodes CDR1 DFQATT and CDR2 SNEGSKA (reference sequence). This CDR3 comprises 15 residues. V lost 2 bases to trimming and J lost 6 bases, with 19 bases between them. The CDR3 DNA sequence: TGCAGTGCTAGACATCCAGTGTCACGAGGGGCTGAAGCTTTCTTT. It translates to CSARHPVSRGAEAFF.

This clonotype was observed at least ten times. The chain combines TRBV11-2 with TRBJ1-1; D not certain. The germline V gene encodes CDR1 SGHAT and CDR2 FQNNGV. Between the trimmed V and J ends, which lost 4 bases and 6 bases, there was a span of 15 bases. This CDR3 has 14 residues. CDR3 coding DNA: TGTGCCAGCAGCTCAGCGGGAGGGCCCCCTGAAGCTTTCTTT. Translation gives CASSSAGGPPEAFF.